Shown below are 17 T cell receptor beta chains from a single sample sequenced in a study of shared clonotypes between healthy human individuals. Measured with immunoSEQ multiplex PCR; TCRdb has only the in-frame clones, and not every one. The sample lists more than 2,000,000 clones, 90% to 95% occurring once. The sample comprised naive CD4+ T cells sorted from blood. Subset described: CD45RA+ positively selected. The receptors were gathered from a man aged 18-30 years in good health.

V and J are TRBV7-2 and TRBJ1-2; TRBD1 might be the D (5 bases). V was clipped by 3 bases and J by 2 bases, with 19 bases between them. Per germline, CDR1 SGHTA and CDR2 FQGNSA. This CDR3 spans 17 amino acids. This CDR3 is CASSFRGEGSQNYGYTF. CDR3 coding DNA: TGTGCCAGCAGCTTTAGAGGGGAAGGGAGTCAGAACTATGGCTACACCTTC.

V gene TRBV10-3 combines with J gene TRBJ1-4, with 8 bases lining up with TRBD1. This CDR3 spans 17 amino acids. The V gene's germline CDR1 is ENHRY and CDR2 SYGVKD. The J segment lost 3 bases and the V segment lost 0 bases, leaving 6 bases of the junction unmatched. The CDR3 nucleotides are TGTGCCATCAGTGAGTCGAGTACAGGGGGAGCTAATGAAAAACTGTTTTTT. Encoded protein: CAISESSTGGANEKLFF.

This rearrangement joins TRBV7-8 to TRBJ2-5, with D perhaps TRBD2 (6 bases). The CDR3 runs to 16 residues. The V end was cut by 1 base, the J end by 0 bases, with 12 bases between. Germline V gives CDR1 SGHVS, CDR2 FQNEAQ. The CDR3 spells CASSLDAGTYQETQYF. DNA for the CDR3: TGTGCCAGCAGCTTAGACGCGGGAACGTACCAAGAGACCCAGTACTTC.

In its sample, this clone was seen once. The CDR3 DNA reads TGTGCCAGTAGTATCCCCCTTGAATTCAACCATGAGCAGTTCTTC. It yields the protein CASSIPLEFNHEQFF. This chain uses TRBV19 with TRBJ2-1, with no clear D. V lost 3 bases and J lost 8, with 17 bases in between. The CDR3 spans 15 residues. The germline V gene has CDR1 LNHDA and CDR2 SQIVND (reference sequence).

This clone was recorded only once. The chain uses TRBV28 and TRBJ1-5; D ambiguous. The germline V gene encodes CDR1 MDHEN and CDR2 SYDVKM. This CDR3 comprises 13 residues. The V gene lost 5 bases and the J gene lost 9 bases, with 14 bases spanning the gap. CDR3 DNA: TGTGCCAGCAGTAATCTTGGGGTAGGGCCCCAGCATTTT. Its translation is CASSNLGVGPQHF.

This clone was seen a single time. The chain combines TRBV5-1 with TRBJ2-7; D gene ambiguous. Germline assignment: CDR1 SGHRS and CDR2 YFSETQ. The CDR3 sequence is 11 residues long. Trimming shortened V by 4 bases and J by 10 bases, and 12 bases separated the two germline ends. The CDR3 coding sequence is TGCGCCAGCAGCGCGGACGAAGGACAGTACTTC. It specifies CASSADEGQYF. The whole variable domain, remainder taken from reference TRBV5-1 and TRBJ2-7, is KAGVTQTPRYLIKTRGQQVTLSCSPISGHRSVSWYQQTPGQGLQFLFEYFSETQRNKGNFPGRFSGRQFSNSRSEMNVSTLELGDSALYLCASSADEGQYFGPGTRLTVT.

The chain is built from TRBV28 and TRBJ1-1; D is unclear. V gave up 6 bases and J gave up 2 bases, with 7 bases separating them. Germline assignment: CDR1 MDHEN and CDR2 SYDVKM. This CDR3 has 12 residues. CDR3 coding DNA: TGTGCCAGCAGCTCGTCCAACACTGAAGCTTTCTTT. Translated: CASSSSNTEAFF. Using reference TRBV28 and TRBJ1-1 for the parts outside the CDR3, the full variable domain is DVKVTQSSRYLVKRTGEKVFLECVQDMDHENMFWYRQDPGLGLRLIYFSYDVKMKEKGDIPEGYSVSREKKERFSLILESASTNQTSMYLCASSSSNTEAFFGQGTRLTVV.

The CDR3 is CASSSDRVGLTEAFF. In nucleotides, the CDR3 is TGTGCCAGCAGCTCGGACAGGGTCGGGCTCACTGAAGCTTTCTTT. The J gene is TRBJ1-1, the V gene TRBV11-2, with TRBD1 matching 8 bases. Germline CDR1 is SGHAT and CDR2 is FQNNGV. The V segment lost 4 bases and the J segment 4 bases; nucleotides outside the gene matches: 8. The CDR3 is made up of 15 amino acids. Together with reference TRBV11-2 and TRBJ1-1, the CDR3 gives the full variable domain: EAGVAQSPRYKIIEKRQSVAFWCNPISGHATLYWYQQILGQGPKLLIQFQNNGVVDDSQLPKDRFSAERLKGVDSTLKIQPAKLEDSAVYLCASSSDRVGLTEAFFGQGTRLTVV.

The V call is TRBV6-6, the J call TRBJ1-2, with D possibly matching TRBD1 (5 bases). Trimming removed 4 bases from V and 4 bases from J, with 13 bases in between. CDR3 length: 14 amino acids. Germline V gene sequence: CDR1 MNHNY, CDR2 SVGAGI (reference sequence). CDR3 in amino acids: CASSSPGASYGYTF. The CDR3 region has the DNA TGTGCCAGCAGTTCTCCCGGGGCGAGCTATGGCTACACCTTC.

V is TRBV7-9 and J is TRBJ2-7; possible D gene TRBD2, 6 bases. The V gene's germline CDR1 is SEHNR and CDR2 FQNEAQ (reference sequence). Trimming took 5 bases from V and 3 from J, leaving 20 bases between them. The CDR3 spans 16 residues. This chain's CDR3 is CASSAVLRVGGYEQYF. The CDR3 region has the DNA TGTGCCAGCAGCGCAGTCCTCAGGGTCGGGGGCTACGAGCAGTACTTC.

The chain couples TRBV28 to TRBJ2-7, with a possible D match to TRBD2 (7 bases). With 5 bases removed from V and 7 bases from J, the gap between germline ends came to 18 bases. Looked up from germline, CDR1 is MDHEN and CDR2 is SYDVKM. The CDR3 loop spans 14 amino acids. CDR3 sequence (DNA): TGTGCCAGCAGTAGGGGGGGTGCCTCTGGAGAGCAGTACTTC. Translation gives CASSRGGASGEQYF.

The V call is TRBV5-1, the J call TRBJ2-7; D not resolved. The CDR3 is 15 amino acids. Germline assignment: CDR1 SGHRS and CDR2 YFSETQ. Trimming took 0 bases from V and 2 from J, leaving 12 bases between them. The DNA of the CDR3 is TGCGCCAGCAGCTTGGAGGCATCTGTAACCTACGAGCAGTACTTC. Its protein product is CASSLEASVTYEQYF.

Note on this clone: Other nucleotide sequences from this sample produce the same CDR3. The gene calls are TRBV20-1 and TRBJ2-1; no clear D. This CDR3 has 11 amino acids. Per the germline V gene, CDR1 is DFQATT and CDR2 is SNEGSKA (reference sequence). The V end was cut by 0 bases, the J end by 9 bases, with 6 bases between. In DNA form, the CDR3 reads TGCAGTGCTAGAGATTTCCCTGAGCAGTTCTTC. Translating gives CSARDFPEQFF.

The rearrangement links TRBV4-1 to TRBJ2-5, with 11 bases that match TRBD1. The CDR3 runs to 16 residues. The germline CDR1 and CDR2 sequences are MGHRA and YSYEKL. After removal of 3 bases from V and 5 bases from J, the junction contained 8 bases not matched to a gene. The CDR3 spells CASSQGPGTGGETQYF. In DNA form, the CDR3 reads TGCGCCAGCAGCCAGGGCCCCGGGACAGGGGGGGAGACCCAGTACTTC.

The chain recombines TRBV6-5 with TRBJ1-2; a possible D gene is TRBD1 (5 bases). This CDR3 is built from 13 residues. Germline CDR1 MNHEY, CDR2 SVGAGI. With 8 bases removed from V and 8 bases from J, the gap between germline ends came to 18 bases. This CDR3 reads CASGTTARIGYTF. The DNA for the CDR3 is TGTGCCAGCGGGACGACAGCCCGAATAGGCTACACCTTC.

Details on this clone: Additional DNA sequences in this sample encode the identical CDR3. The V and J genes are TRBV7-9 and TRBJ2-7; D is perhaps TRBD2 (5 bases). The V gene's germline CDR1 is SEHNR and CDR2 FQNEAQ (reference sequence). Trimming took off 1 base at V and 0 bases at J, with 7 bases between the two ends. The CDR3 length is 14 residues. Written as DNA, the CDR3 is TGTGCCAGCAGCTTAGTGGGGAGCTCCTACGAGCAGTACTTC. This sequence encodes CASSLVGSSYEQYF.

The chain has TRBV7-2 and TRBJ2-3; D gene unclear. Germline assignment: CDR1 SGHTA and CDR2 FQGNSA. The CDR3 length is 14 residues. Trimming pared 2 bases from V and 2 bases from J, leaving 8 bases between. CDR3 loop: CASSLWRYTDTQYF. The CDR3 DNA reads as TGTGCCAGCAGCTTATGGCGGTACACAGATACGCAGTATTTT. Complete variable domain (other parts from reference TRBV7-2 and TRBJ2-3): GAGVSQSPSNKVTEKGKDVELRCDPISGHTALYWYRQSLGQGLEFLIYFQGNSAPDKSGLPSDRFSAERTGGSVSTLTIQRTQQEDSAVYLCASSLWRYTDTQYFGPGTRLTVL.